This T cell receptor (beta chain) stems from a study of identical twins. Trimming removed 4 bases from V and 4 bases from J, with 13 bases in between. Germline lookup yields CDR1 PRHDT and CDR2 FYEKMQ (reference sequence). This CDR3 is 14 amino acids long. One entry per CDR3 protein, called by TCRdb with MiXCR from the 5' RACE reads. The sample holds some 230,000 distinct CDR3 sequences; over 5.5% are singletons and the top ten take roughly 15%. This clonotype has at least ten counts. Among all donors, each was a healthy Caucasian. The same specimen was also included in a second study, on T cells expressing NK-cell markers.

The receptor was derived from a woman in her late teens or twenties in good health. This chain connects TRBV13 to TRBJ1-2; no definite D call. Material for sequencing was CD8+ T cells sorted from blood. The CDR3 DNA sequence: TGTGCCAGCAGCTCTCGGGAGAGAAGCTATGGCTACACCTTC. It codes for CASSSRERSYGYTF.